Shown below are 27 T cell receptor beta chains from a single sample sequenced in a study of OX40 agonist ivuxolimab in advanced cancers. The data were produced by immunoSEQ multiplex PCR, yet TCRdb's version contains in-frame clones alone and is incomplete. Counted here are 22,000 or so clones, roughly nine tenths occurring once; the ten biggest clones make up approximately 30%. Specimen: CD4+ or CD8+ T cells sorted from blood, collected in a trial of the OX40 agonist ivuxolimab. The receptors here all came from an adult with an advanced solid tumor such as melanoma, head and neck, liver or kidney cancer.

This clone was seen only once. V gene TRBV2 combines with J gene TRBJ2-7; 11 nucleotides line up with TRBD1. This CDR3 comprises 14 residues. Per the germline V gene, CDR1 is SNHLY and CDR2 is FYNNEI. J was trimmed by 4 bases and V by 10 bases; bases with no gene match: 9. The CDR3 region has the DNA TGTGCCACCGTGCCCCGGGACAGGGGGTACGAGCAGTACTTC. It specifies CATVPRDRGYEQYF. The full variable domain, in which reference TRBV2 and TRBJ2-7 provide the parts outside the CDR3, is EPEVTQTPSHQVTQMGQEVILRCVPISNHLYFYWYRQILGQKVEFLVSFYNNEISEKSEIFDDQFSVERPDGSNFTLKIRSTKLEDSAMYFCATVPRDRGYEQYFGPGTRLTVT.

The chain uses TRBV7-6 and TRBJ2-5, with D perhaps matching TRBD1 or TRBD2 (5 bases each). Trimming took 3 bases from V and 0 from J, leaving 17 bases between them. The germline V gene has CDR1 SGHVS and CDR2 FNYEAQ. The CDR3 runs 17 residues. CDR3 residues: CASSFAEQGRDQETQYF. CDR3 nucleotides: TGTGCCAGCAGCTTCGCCGAGCAGGGACGAGACCAAGAGACCCAGTACTTC.

The chain uses TRBV6-6 and TRBJ1-3; D gene uncertain. V shed 5 bases and J shed 4 bases, with 6 bases lying between them. The CDR3 runs to 12 residues. Germline V gives CDR1 MNHNY, CDR2 SVGAGI (reference sequence). CDR3 in DNA: TGTGCCAGCAGTCCCAGGGGAAACACCATATATTTT. Residues: CASSPRGNTIYF.

The chain combines TRBV10-3 with TRBJ2-1, with 7 bases lining up with TRBD2. With V trimmed by 5 bases and J by 0 bases, 4 bases remained unmatched. Per the germline V gene, CDR1 is ENHRY and CDR2 is SYGVKD. The length of the CDR3 is 15 residues. The CDR3 DNA sequence: TGTGCCATCAGTTTGAGCGGGAACTCCTACAATGAGCAGTTCTTC. Its protein is CAISLSGNSYNEQFF.

The chain is built from TRBV11-2 and TRBJ2-7; D gene ambiguous. Germline-derived CDR1 and CDR2 are SGHAT and FQNNGV. V lost 0 bases and J 4 bases, leaving 13 bases between the germline ends. There are 15 residues in the CDR3. CDR3 DNA sequence: TGTGCCAGCAGCTTAGATTCCGGATCCGGATACGAGCAGTACTTC. Its translation is CASSLDSGSGYEQYF.

The V and J genes are TRBV21-1 and TRBJ2-7; TRBD2 reflects the table's D call only, with no check against the DNA. TRBV21-1 is recorded as a pseudogene. This CDR3 comprises 15 residues. This chain's CDR3 is CASSKALKSSYEQYF. The CDR3 DNA sequence: TGTGCCAGCAGCAAAGCCCTGAAGAGCTCCTACGAGCAGTACTTC.

J is TRBJ1-5 and V is TRBV28; no firm D call. Germline V gene sequence: CDR1 MDHEN, CDR2 SYDVKM. V lost 0 bases and J 0 bases, leaving 6 bases between the germline ends. The CDR3 spans 15 residues. The CDR3: CASSLWRVSNQPQHF. In nucleotides, the CDR3 is TGTGCCAGCAGTTTATGGCGAGTTAGCAATCAGCCCCAGCATTTT.

The gene calls are TRBV9 and TRBJ2-3; 7 positions agree with TRBD1. Germline values: CDR1 SGDLS, CDR2 YYNGEE. The CDR3 length is 18 residues. V was clipped by 0 bases and J by 0 bases; unmatched bases: 10. CDR3 nucleotide sequence: TGTGCCAGCAGCGTAGAATCGACAGGGTTCACAAGCACAGATACGCAGTATTTT. Amino acids: CASSVESTGFTSTDTQYF.

The chain carries TRBV30 and TRBJ2-5; 7 positions match TRBD2. Germline trimming cut 2 bases from V and 3 bases from J; bases unmatched to any gene: 6. This CDR3 is built from 14 residues. The germline CDR1 and CDR2 sequences are GTSNPN and SVGIG (reference sequence). The CDR3 is CAWSMTSLEETQYF. The CDR3 DNA reads as TGTGCCTGGAGTATGACTAGCTTGGAAGAGACCCAGTACTTC.

This clone is labeled as medium-sized. This chain links TRBV27 with TRBJ1-1; D gene uncertain. This CDR3 has 14 amino acids. V lost 2 bases, J lost 1 base, and 8 bases lay in between. Looked up from germline, CDR1 is MNHEY and CDR2 is SMNVEV (reference sequence). DNA of the CDR3: TGTGCCAGCAGTTTAATGGGCACGAACACTGAAGCTTTCTTT. Translated: CASSLMGTNTEAFF.

In its sample, this clone was seen once. The V call is TRBV7-2, the J call TRBJ2-5; 11 bases align to TRBD1. The J call is doubtful: the DNA matches TRBJ2-7 better. This CDR3 spans 17 amino acids. Per germline, CDR1 SGHTA and CDR2 FQGNSA. CDR3: CASSSMGRDRGTYEQYF. In nucleotides, the CDR3 is TGTGCCAGCAGCTCCATGGGCCGGGACAGGGGGACTTACGAGCAGTACTTC.

The chain is built from TRBV28 and TRBJ2-2, with 14 nucleotides matching TRBD2. V was pared by 8 bases and J by 8 bases, with 7 bases of the junction left unmatched. The CDR3 covers 15 residues. CDR1 and CDR2 (germline): MDHEN, SYDVKM. The CDR3, as DNA: TGTGCCAGCCGGGGACTAGCGGGAGTGTCGGGGGAGCTGTTTTTT. Its protein product is CASRGLAGVSGELFF.

On this clone itself: Germline is not matched at one junction end, which may reflect a read error. V gene TRBV27 combines with J gene TRBJ1-1, with a tentative D call TRBD1 (5 bases). Germline V lookup: CDR1 MNHEY, CDR2 SMNVEV (reference sequence). The CDR3 totals 14 residues. The chain's CDR3 is CASRLGELNTEAFF. CDR3 DNA sequence: TGTGCCAGCCGTTTGGGGGAGTTGAACACTGAAGCTTTCTTT.

The chain couples TRBV9 to TRBJ2-3, with D unclear. Trimming took 4 bases from V and 15 from J, leaving 18 bases between them. The CDR3 runs 12 residues. Per germline, CDR1 SGDLS and CDR2 YYNGEE. The CDR3 DNA reads as TGTGCCAGCAGCCAGTCTTTAGACCCCCAATATTTT. Protein product: CASSQSLDPQYF.

The rearrangement joins TRBV7-9 to TRBJ2-1, with 10 nucleotides matching TRBD1. Germline CDR1 reads SEHNR; CDR2 reads FQNEAQ (reference sequence). The CDR3 is 14 amino acids. V trimming: 5 bases; J trimming: 7 bases; junction bases outside the gene matches: 5. The CDR3 sequence is CASSRDRGGNEQFF. The CDR3 nucleotides read TGTGCCAGCAGCAGGGACAGGGGTGGAAATGAGCAGTTCTTC.

The genes are TRBV5-5 and TRBJ2-1, with unresolved D. Germline V gives CDR1 SGHKS, CDR2 YYEKEE (reference sequence). Trimming pared 0 bases from V and 4 bases from J, leaving 11 bases between. The CDR3 runs to 15 residues. CDR3 in DNA: TGTGCCAGCAGCTTGGGCTGGGTCCAGTACAATGAGCAGTTCTTC. This codes for CASSLGWVQYNEQFF.

In its sample, this clone was seen a few times. This sequence joins TRBV28 and TRBJ2-7, with 8 nucleotides matching TRBD1. V shed 6 bases and J 0 bases; nucleotides not matched to a gene: 7. The length of the CDR3 is 15 residues. The germline V gene has CDR1 MDHEN and CDR2 SYDVKM. The CDR3, as DNA: TGTGCCAGCAGGCAGGACAGGGCAAGCTCCTACGAGCAGTACTTC. This gives the protein CASRQDRASSYEQYF.

This chain uses TRBV5-5 with TRBJ2-3; a possible D gene is TRBD2 (5 bases). The CDR3 loop spans 15 amino acids. The germline gives CDR1 SGHKS, CDR2 YYEKEE (reference sequence). Trimming stripped 2 bases from V and 0 bases from J, with 10 bases between. CDR3 sequence (DNA): TGTGCCAGCAGCTTCTGGACTCTAAGCACAGATACGCAGTATTTT. This encodes CASSFWTLSTDTQYF.

V and J are TRBV28 and TRBJ2-1; D is perhaps TRBD2 (6 bases). This CDR3 comprises 13 residues. Trimming took off 6 bases at V and 8 bases at J, with 14 bases between the two ends. Germline V gene lookup returns CDR1 MDHEN and CDR2 SYDVKM. The CDR3, as DNA: TGTGCCAGCAGCGGGAGAGCTAAGGATGAGCAGTTCTTC. Protein: CASSGRAKDEQFF.

The chain has TRBV9 and TRBJ2-7, with D hard to call. The V and J ends lost 0 bases and 4 bases respectively, with 8 bases between them. The length of the CDR3 is 13 residues. Germline V lookup: CDR1 SGDLS, CDR2 YYNGEE. CDR3: CASSVDASYEQYF. CDR3 DNA sequence: TGTGCCAGCAGCGTAGATGCTTCTTACGAGCAGTACTTC.

The chain joins TRBV7-3 to TRBJ2-7, with D perhaps being TRBD1 or TRBD2 (5 bases each). CDR1 is SGHTA, CDR2 FQGTGA, per germline. The CDR3 extends over 13 amino acids. Trimming cost V 4 bases and J 3 bases, with 10 bases left between them. CDR3 region: CASSSGPLYEQYF. In DNA, the CDR3 is TGTGCCAGCAGCTCGGGACCCCTCTACGAGCAGTACTTC.

This rearrangement joins TRBV11-2 to TRBJ1-2, with D tentatively TRBD1 (5 bases). The CDR3 has 14 amino acids. With 2 bases removed from V and 3 bases from J, the gap between germline ends came to 10 bases. Germline values: CDR1 SGHAT, CDR2 FQNNGV. The CDR3, as DNA: TGTGCCAGCAGCTTAAGCGAGACAGACTATGGCTACACCTTC. Its protein is CASSLSETDYGYTF.

Turning to this clone: In this CDR3 the conserved last residue, phenylalanine or tryptophan, is missing, so a read error is likely. No DNA is shown, since the ends of the CDR3 on it are uncertain; the CDR3 is the one TCRdb lists. This chain connects TRBV6-1 to TRBJ2-4; TRBD2, the D gene given by the table, was not confirmed from the DNA. The CDR3 is 8 residues long, ends included. Germline CDR1 is MNHNS and CDR2 is SASEGT. The CDR3 reads CASSEMEG.

The rearrangement uses TRBV7-6 and TRBJ2-7, with a tentative D call TRBD1 (6 bases). The V gene lost 2 bases and the J gene lost 7 bases, with 18 bases spanning the gap. Germline V gene sequence: CDR1 SGHVS, CDR2 FNYEAQ. The CDR3 loop spans 15 amino acids. The CDR3 loop reads CASSLSLDSQREQYF. The CDR3 coding sequence is TGTGCCAGCAGCTTATCCCTGGACAGCCAAAGGGAGCAGTACTTC.

The chain joins TRBV11-3 to TRBJ1-2, with D maybe TRBD1 (6 bases). V lost 5 bases, J lost 5 bases, and 12 bases lay in between. This CDR3 is built from 13 residues. Germline CDR1 SGHNT, CDR2 YENEEA. DNA of the CDR3: TGTGCCAGCAGCCACAGGGATTTTTATGGCTACACCTTC. The encoded protein is CASSHRDFYGYTF.

V gene TRBV7-6 combines with J gene TRBJ2-5; tentatively, D is TRBD2 (6 bases). The V gene lost 3 bases and the J gene lost 5 bases, with 19 bases spanning the gap. The length of the CDR3 is 16 residues. Germline V CDR1 and CDR2: SGHVS, FNYEAQ. In DNA form, the CDR3 reads TGTGCCAGCAGCTTCGCGGGGCGAGGGACTTCGGAGACCCAGTACTTC. Amino acid sequence: CASSFAGRGTSETQYF.

The CDR3 spells CASIADDSYEQYF. In nucleotides, the CDR3 is TGTGCCAGCATTGCGGACGACTCCTACGAGCAGTACTTC. The genes are TRBV27 and TRBJ2-7; no definite D call. This CDR3 has 13 residues. Germline CDR1 MNHEY, CDR2 SMNVEV (reference sequence). V lost 7 bases and J lost 0, with 10 bases in between.